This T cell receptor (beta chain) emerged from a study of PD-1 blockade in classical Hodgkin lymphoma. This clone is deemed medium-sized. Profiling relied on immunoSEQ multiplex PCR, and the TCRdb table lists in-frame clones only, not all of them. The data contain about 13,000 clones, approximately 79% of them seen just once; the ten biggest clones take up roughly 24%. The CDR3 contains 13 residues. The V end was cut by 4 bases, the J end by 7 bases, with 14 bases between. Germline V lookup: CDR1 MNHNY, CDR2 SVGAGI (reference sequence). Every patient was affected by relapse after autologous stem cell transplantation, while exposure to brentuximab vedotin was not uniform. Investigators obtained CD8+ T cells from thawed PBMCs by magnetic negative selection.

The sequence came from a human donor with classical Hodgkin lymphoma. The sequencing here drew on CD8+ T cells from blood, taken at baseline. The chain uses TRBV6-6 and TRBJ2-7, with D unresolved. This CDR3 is CASSSGPLGEQYF. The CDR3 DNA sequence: TGTGCCAGCAGTTCCGGCCCCTTAGGGGAGCAGTACTTC.